This T cell receptor (beta chain) was identified during a study of T-cell reconstitution after alpha-beta-depleted transplantation in children. Study-level points and caveats: For some patients, TCRbeta diversity was high at day 60 because of recipient T cells and thymic progenitors that survived.

Worth noting for this clonotype: Its cognate antigen is unknown.

It was with unique molecular identifiers that the TCRbeta library was prepared. Each CDR3 protein is one row after TCRdb ran MiXCR on the PCR reads. The table has about 500,000 distinct CDR3 sequences, roughly 10% seen once. The sample was PBMCs, mostly from graft donor cells, taken 180 days after TCRalphabeta/CD19-depleted stem cell transplant. The receptor comes from a female patient aged 2 to 10 who had a stem cell transplant for aplastic anemia, so the T cells may come from the graft donor.

The CDR3 DNA reads TGTGCCAGCAGTCTCCCCCGGAGGCGGGGAGATACGCAGTATTTT. It translates to CASSLPRRRGDTQYF. The J gene is TRBJ2-3, the V gene TRBV9; possible D gene TRBD2, 6 bases. Germline CDR1 and CDR2: SGDLS and YYNGEE. This CDR3 is built from 15 residues. V was clipped by 5 bases and J by 5 bases, with 18 bases between them. The full variable domain, its missing parts supplied by reference TRBV9 and TRBJ2-3, is DSGVTQTPKHLITATGQRVTLRCSPRSGDLSVYWYQQSLDQGLQFLIQYYNGEERAKGNILERFSAQQFPDLHSELNLSSLELGDSALYFCASSLPRRRGDTQYFGPGTRLTVL.